Below are 9 T cell receptor beta chains sequenced from a single sample in a study of OX40 agonist ivuxolimab in advanced cancers. Using immunoSEQ multiplex PCR, the repertoire was profiled, and TCRdb retains in-frame clones only, with some absent. Of 30,000 to 45,000 clones in the sample, 80% to 90% are singletons; the top ten hold more than 25%. Specimen: CD4+ or CD8+ T cells sorted from blood, collected in a trial of the OX40 agonist ivuxolimab. The receptor source for this set is an adult with an advanced solid tumor such as melanoma, head and neck, liver or kidney cancer.

This clone showed up just once. The genes are TRBV16 and TRBJ2-3; D gene unclear. Per the germline V gene, CDR1 is KGHSY and CDR2 is FQNENV. V shed 6 bases and J shed 1 base, with 8 bases lying between them. CDR3 length: 13 residues. DNA of the CDR3: TGTGCCAGCAGACATGGGCGCACAGATACGCAGTATTTT. This encodes CASRHGRTDTQYF.

The chain joins TRBV9 to TRBJ1-2; tentatively, D is TRBD1 (5 bases). CDR3 length: 13 residues. Germline CDR1 is SGDLS and CDR2 is YYNGEE. Trimming removed 4 bases from V and 4 bases from J, with 11 bases in between. The CDR3 DNA sequence: TGTGCCAGCAGCCCCGGGACCTCCTATGGCTACACCTTC. Its translation is CASSPGTSYGYTF.

The chain recombines TRBV19 with TRBJ2-6; D is unclear. Germline lookup yields CDR1 LNHDA and CDR2 SQIVND (reference sequence). Trimming took off 1 base at V and 0 bases at J, with 7 bases between the two ends. The CDR3 has 16 residues. The chain's CDR3 is CASSIVEHSGANVLTF. Here the CDR3 DNA reads TGTGCCAGTAGTATAGTAGAACACTCTGGGGCCAACGTCCTGACTTTC.

This clone was detected once. V gene TRBV18 combines with J gene TRBJ2-7, with TRBD1 matching 9 bases. The CDR3 covers 15 residues. Germline CDR1 and CDR2: KGHSH and LQKENI. After removal of 0 bases from V and 5 bases from J, the junction contained 5 bases not matched to a gene. CDR3 coding DNA: TGTGCCAGCTCACCACCGAGCGGGACAGGGCACGAGCAGTACTTC. Residues: CASSPPSGTGHEQYF.

The rearrangement uses TRBV10-3 and TRBJ2-7, with D unresolved. Trimming removed 6 bases at V and 8 bases at J, with 17 bases between. The CDR3 is made up of 13 amino acids. Germline V gene sequence: CDR1 ENHRY, CDR2 SYGVKD. For the CDR3, the DNA is TGTGCCATCAGAAAGGGCGTGGAGATGAAGCAGTACTTC. Protein sequence: CAIRKGVEMKQYF.

This chain links TRBV4-1 with TRBJ2-3, with 8 bases aligning to TRBD2. Looked up from germline, CDR1 is MGHRA and CDR2 is YSYEKL. This CDR3 contains 17 residues. The trim removed 5 bases at V and 3 bases at J, leaving 13 bases unmatched. This CDR3 reads CASSIQSGAGATDTQYF. The CDR3 DNA sequence: TGCGCCAGCAGCATCCAGTCTGGAGCGGGGGCAACAGATACGCAGTATTTT.

This chain joins TRBV6-4 and TRBJ1-3, with D tentatively TRBD1 (6 bases). CDR1 is MRHNA, CDR2 SNTAGT, per germline. The CDR3 sequence is 14 residues long. V gave up 10 bases and J gave up 0 bases, with 13 bases separating them. The CDR3 coding sequence is TGTGCCAAAACGGACAGCCTCTCTGGAAACACCATATATTTT. Translation: CAKTDSLSGNTIYF.

There are a few counts of this clone. The J gene is TRBJ1-5, the V gene TRBV5-1; 7 bases agree with TRBD1. The CDR3 length is 15 residues. Germline V gene lookup returns CDR1 SGHRS and CDR2 YFSETQ. Trimming cost V 4 bases and J 4 bases; bases outside gene matches: 8. The DNA of the CDR3 is TGCGCCAGCAGCGTAGGGGGGACAGAGAATCAGCCCCAGCATTTT. It is translated as CASSVGGTENQPQHF.

The chain links TRBV30 to TRBJ1-5, with D unresolved. The CDR3 spans 13 residues. The germline V and J ends were trimmed by 0 bases and 9 bases, with 12 bases remaining between them. Germline CDR1 reads GTSNPN; CDR2 reads SVGIG (reference sequence). The CDR3: CAWSVGNDLPQHF. CDR3 nucleotide sequence: TGTGCCTGGAGTGTAGGGAATGACCTGCCCCAGCATTTT.